The clone carrying this T cell receptor beta chain was seen a handful of times. Its specificity is not known. Staining for CD45RO/CCR7/CD25/CD127/CD95/CD27 allowed sorting of CD4+ naive, central memory, regulatory and stem cell-like memory cells. The CDR3 extends over 11 amino acids. V gave up 5 bases and J gave up 11 bases, with 12 bases separating them. CDR1 is MNHNY and CDR2 is SVGAGI in the germline V gene (reference sequence). Sequenced material consisted of expressed TCRB transcripts (all of the isolated RNA was reverse transcribed). Measured with immunoSEQ multiplex PCR; TCRdb has only the in-frame clones, and not every one. The sample records 970,000 or so clones, 15% to 20% being singletons. These data belong to a study of beta chain features in type 1 diabetes. Study-wide context: Over all samples combined, some 110 million sorted cells were examined. The study's findings and limits: Lower insertion and higher deletion counts appeared at VDJ junctions in type 1 diabetes patients. Within each of all four CD4+ subsets, Type 1 diabetes patients had TCRB CDR3s that were moderately but significantly shorter.

This chain connects TRBV6-6 to TRBJ1-1; D not certain. This receptor was identified in a woman in her late teens or twenties in good health. The sequencing input was naive CD4+ T cells from blood. In DNA form, the CDR3 reads TGTGCCAGCAGTGAGACACCGTGGGCTTTCTTT. Protein sequence: CASSETPWAFF.